A selection of T cell receptor beta chains follows, all from one sample in a study of cytomegalovirus exposure and HLA in healthy donors. Repertoires were generated with immunoSEQ multiplex PCR, while TCRdb's copy carries only in-frame clones and drops some. The sample records approximately 190,000 clones, approximately 70% being singletons. The sample was PBMCs. Every receptor here comes from a man aged 35-49 years in good health and CMV-seropositive. The CDR3 runs from the conserved cysteine through the conserved F or W. D genes are given only for firm matches. Clone size is given for some rows only: seen once, a few or many times, or a class if the clone is expanded.

V: TRBV29-1
size: .
D: TRBD1
J: TRBJ1-2
CDR3: CSVIQGARGYTF
DNA: TGCAGCGTTATACAGGGGGCGCGGGGCTACACCTTC

V: TRBV7-2
size: .
D: TRBD1
J: TRBJ1-6
CDR3: CASSLAGGARSPLHF
DNA: TGTGCCAGCAGCTTAGCAGGGGGCGCCCGATCACCCCTCCACTTT

V: TRBV4-1
size: .
D: .
J: TRBJ2-5
CDR3: CASSQEARAQETQYF
DNA: TGCGCCAGCAGCCAAGAAGCGCGGGCCCAAGAGACCCAGTACTTC

V: TRBV5-1
size: .
D: .
J: TRBJ1-2
CDR3: CASSFRGEGLGYTF
DNA: TGCGCCAGCAGCTTCCGGGGAGAAGGACTTGGCTACACCTTC

V: TRBV9
size: .
D: TRBD1
J: TRBJ1-6
CDR3: CASSVRGRENSPLHF
DNA: TGTGCCAGCAGCGTAAGGGGGCGCGAAAATTCACCCCTCCACTTT

V: TRBV6-1
size: .
D: TRBD2
J: TRBJ2-7
CDR3: CASRKRGTLYEQYF
DNA: TGTGCCAGCAGGAAGCGGGGGACCCTCTACGAGCAGTACTTC

V: TRBV5-3
size: .
D: .
J: TRBJ1-5
CDR3: CARSLGRGKQPQHF
DNA: TGTGCCAGAAGCTTGGGGAGGGGTAAGCAGCCCCAGCATTTT

V: TRBV19
size: .
D: TRBD1
J: TRBJ1-1
CDR3: CASSKGTGNTEAFF
DNA: TGTGCCAGTTCGAAGGGGACAGGGAACACTGAAGCTTTCTTT

V: TRBV21-1
size: .
D: .
J: TRBJ2-7
CDR3: CASSTTHTYEQYF
DNA: TGTGCCAGCAGCACAACTCATACCTACGAGCAGTACTTC

V: TRBV4-1
size: .
D: TRBD2
J: TRBJ2-5
CDR3: CASSQAGTSGRETQYF
DNA: TGCGCCAGCAGCCAAGCCGGGACTAGCGGGAGAGAGACCCAGTACTTC

V: TRBV4-1
size: few
D: .
J: TRBJ2-3
CDR3: CASSQELAEDTQYF
DNA: TGCGCCAGCAGCCAAGAGCTCGCGGAGGATACGCAGTATTTT

V: TRBV4-1
size: .
D: .
J: TRBJ2-3
CDR3: CASRQLATQSGTQYF
DNA: TGCGCCAGCCGCCAACTAGCCACCCAAAGTGGTACGCAGTATTTT

V: TRBV4-1
size: .
D: .
J: TRBJ2-7
CDR3: CASSQGIFSGSSYEQYF
DNA: TGCGCCAGCAGCCAGGGGATTTTTAGCGGAAGCTCCTACGAGCAGTACTTC

V: TRBV2
size: once
D: TRBD1
J: TRBJ2-7
CDR3: CASQDRVKYEQYF
DNA: TGTGCCAGCCAGGACAGGGTGAAATACGAGCAGTACTTC

V: TRBV27
size: once
D: TRBD2
J: TRBJ2-2
CDR3: CASSPLAATGELFF
DNA: TGTGCCAGCAGCCCGCTAGCGGCCACCGGGGAGCTGTTTTTT

V: TRBV19
size: .
D: TRBD1
J: TRBJ1-4
CDR3: CASSVPGQGREKLFF
DNA: TGTGCCAGCTCAGTCCCGGGACAGGGACGTGAAAAACTGTTTTTT

V: TRBV6-1
size: few
D: .
J: TRBJ1-1
CDR3: CASSRYRESTEAFF
DNA: TGTGCCAGCAGTCGCTACAGGGAGAGCACTGAAGCTTTCTTT

V: TRBV2
size: .
D: .
J: TRBJ2-3
CDR3: CASTLGLGTTSTDTQYF
DNA: TGTGCCAGCACCCTCGGACTCGGGACAACTAGCACAGATACGCAGTATTTT

V: TRBV5-1
size: .
D: .
J: TRBJ1-1
CDR3: CASSEVNTEAFF
DNA: TGCGCCAGCAGCGAGGTGAACACTGAAGCTTTCTTT

V: TRBV27
size: .
D: TRBD2
J: TRBJ2-3
CDR3: CASSPRGGLSDTQYF
DNA: TGTGCCAGCAGCCCACGGGGGGGCCTCTCAGATACGCAGTATTTT

V: TRBV19
size: .
D: .
J: TRBJ1-1
CDR3: CASSSQGKGYEAFF
DNA: TGTGCCAGTAGTTCCCAGGGGAAAGGGTACGAAGCTTTCTTT

V: TRBV7-2
size: .
D: TRBD1
J: TRBJ1-5
CDR3: CASSATGVGNQPQHF
DNA: TGTGCCAGCAGCGCTACAGGGGTGGGAAATCAGCCCCAGCATTTT

V: TRBV6-1
size: .
D: .
J: TRBJ2-7
CDR3: CATSSSAYEQYF
DNA: TGTGCCACAAGTAGTTCGGCCTACGAGCAGTACTTC

V: TRBV19
size: .
D: .
J: TRBJ1-2
CDR3: CASSIGQIYGYTF
DNA: TGTGCCAGTAGTATAGGTCAGATCTATGGCTACACCTTC

V: TRBV10-3
size: .
D: .
J: TRBJ1-6
CDR3: CAISEDGSSYNSPLHF
DNA: TGTGCCATCAGTGAGGACGGGAGCTCCTATAATTCACCCCTCCACTTT

V: TRBV6-5
size: .
D: TRBD2
J: TRBJ2-5
CDR3: CASSSLTSGGGETQYF
DNA: TGTGCCAGCAGTTCGCTGACTAGCGGGGGTGGGGAGACCCAGTACTTC

V: TRBV4-1
size: .
D: TRBD2
J: TRBJ2-2
CDR3: CASSLVSGGAAGELFF
DNA: TGCGCCAGCAGCCTTGTAAGCGGGGGGGCAGCCGGGGAGCTGTTTTTT

V: TRBV7-2
size: few
D: .
J: TRBJ2-5
CDR3: CASSLHREETQYF
DNA: TGTGCCAGCAGCCTGCACAGGGAAGAGACCCAGTACTTC

V: TRBV27
size: .
D: .
J: TRBJ2-2
CDR3: CASSASGVAGELFF
DNA: TGTGCCAGCAGTGCCTCAGGGGTGGCCGGGGAGCTGTTTTTT

V: TRBV27
size: few
D: .
J: TRBJ1-1
CDR3: CASSFREGTEAFF
DNA: TGTGCCAGCAGTTTCCGGGAGGGGACTGAAGCTTTCTTT

V: TRBV7-9
size: .
D: .
J: TRBJ2-5
CDR3: CASSLVRLYETQYF
DNA: TGTGCCAGCAGCTTAGTCCGCCTATACGAGACCCAGTACTTC

V: TRBV6-5
size: .
D: .
J: TRBJ2-2
CDR3: CASSYSAGVPWELFF
DNA: TGTGCCAGCAGTTACTCTGCCGGGGTACCGTGGGAGCTGTTTTTT